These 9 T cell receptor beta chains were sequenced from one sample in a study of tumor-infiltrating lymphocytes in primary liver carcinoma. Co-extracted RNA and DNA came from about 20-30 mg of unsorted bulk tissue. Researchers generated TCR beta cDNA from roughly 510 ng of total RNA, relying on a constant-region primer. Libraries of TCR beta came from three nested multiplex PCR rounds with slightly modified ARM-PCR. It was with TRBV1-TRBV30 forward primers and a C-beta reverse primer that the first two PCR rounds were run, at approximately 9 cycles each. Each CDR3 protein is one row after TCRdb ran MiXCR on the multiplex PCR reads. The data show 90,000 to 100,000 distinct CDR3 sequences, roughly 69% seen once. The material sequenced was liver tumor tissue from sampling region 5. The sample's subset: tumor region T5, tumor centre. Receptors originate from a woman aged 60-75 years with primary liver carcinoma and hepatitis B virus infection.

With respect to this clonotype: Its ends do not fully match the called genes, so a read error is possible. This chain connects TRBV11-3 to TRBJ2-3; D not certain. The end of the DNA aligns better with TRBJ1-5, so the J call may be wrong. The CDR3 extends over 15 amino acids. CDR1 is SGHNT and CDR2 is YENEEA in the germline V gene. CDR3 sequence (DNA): TGTGCCGGCAGCTTAGATCGACATACTATAGATACGCAGCATTTT. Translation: CAGSLDRHTIDTQHF.

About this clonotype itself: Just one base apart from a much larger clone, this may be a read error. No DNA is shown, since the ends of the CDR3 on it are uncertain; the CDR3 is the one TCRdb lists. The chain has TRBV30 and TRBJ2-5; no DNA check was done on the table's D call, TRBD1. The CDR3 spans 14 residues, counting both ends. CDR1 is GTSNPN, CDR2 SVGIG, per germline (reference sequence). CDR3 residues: CAWSVGFGTETQCF.

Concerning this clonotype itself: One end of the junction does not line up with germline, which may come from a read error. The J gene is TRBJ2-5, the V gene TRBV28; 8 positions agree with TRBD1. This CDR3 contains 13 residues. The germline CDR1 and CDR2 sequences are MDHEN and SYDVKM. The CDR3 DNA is TGTGCCAGCGGTCGGACAGGGCTGGAGACCCACTACTTC. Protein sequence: CASGRTGLETHYF.

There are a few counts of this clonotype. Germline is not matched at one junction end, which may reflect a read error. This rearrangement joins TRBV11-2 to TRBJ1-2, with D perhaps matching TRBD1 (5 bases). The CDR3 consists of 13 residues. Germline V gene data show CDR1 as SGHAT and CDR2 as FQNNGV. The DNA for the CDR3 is TGTGTCAGCAGCTTGGGGCCCGGCAATGGCTACACCTTC. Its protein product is CVSSLGPGNGYTF. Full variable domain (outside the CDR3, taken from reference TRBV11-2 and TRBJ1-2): EAGVAQSPRYKIIEKRQSVAFWCNPISGHATLYWYQQILGQGPKLLIQFQNNGVVDDSQLPKDRFSAERLKGVDSTLKIQPAKLEDSAVYLCVSSLGPGNGYTFGSGTRLTVV.

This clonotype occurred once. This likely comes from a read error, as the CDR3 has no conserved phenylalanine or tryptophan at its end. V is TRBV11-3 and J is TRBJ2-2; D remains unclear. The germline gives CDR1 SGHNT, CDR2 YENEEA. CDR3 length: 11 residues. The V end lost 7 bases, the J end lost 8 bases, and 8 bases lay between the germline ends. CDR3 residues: CASTALGELFL. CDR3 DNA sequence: TGTGCCAGCACGGCTCTGGGGGAGCTGTTTCTT.

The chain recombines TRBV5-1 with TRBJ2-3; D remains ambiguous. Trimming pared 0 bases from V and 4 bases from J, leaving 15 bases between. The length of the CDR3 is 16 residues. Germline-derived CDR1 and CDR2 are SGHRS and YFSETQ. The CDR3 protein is CASSLGRTSPADTQYF. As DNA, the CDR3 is TGCGCCAGCAGCTTGGGGCGGACCTCACCCGCAGATACGCAGTATTTT.

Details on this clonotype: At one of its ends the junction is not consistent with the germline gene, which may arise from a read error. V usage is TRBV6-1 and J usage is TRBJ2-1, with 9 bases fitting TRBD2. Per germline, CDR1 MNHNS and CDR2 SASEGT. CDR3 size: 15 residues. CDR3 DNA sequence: TGTGCCAGCAGGGGGACTAGCAGGAGAGAAGGTGAGCAATTATTC. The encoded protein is CASRGTSRREGEQLF.

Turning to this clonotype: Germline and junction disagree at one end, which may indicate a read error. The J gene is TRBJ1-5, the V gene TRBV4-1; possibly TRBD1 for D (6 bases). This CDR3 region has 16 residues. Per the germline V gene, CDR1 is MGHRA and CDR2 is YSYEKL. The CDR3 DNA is TGCGCCAGCAGCGCGTCTGACAGGTCCCTCAATCAGCCCCAGCATTTC. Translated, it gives CASSASDRSLNQPQHF.

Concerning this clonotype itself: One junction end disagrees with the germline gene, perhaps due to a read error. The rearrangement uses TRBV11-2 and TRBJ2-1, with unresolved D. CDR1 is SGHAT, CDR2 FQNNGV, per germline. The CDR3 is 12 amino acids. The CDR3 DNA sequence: TGTGCCAGCAGCTTAGAAGCTAATGATCAGTTCTTC. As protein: CASSLEANDQFF.